A single sample gave rise to the 13 T cell receptor beta chains below, sequenced in a study of blood T cell repertoires in COVID-19. Sequenced by immunoSEQ multiplex PCR; TCRdb stores in-frame clones only, minus some. The sample lists about 120,000 clones, approximately 90% occurring once. The sample consisted of peripheral blood. The receptors originated from a woman aged 45-59 years with acute or convalescent COVID-19.

J is TRBJ1-5 and V is TRBV5-1, with 8 bases lining up with TRBD1. Germline CDR1 SGHRS, CDR2 YFSETQ. V was clipped by 0 bases and J by 2 bases; unmatched bases: 7. This CDR3 region has 17 residues. CDR3 DNA sequence: TGCGCCAGCAGCTTGGGAGTGACAGGGGATGGCAATCAGCCCCAGCATTTT. It translates to CASSLGVTGDGNQPQHF.

The chain links TRBV30 to TRBJ2-7; 9 nucleotides align to TRBD1. Trimming cost V 7 bases and J 4 bases; bases outside gene matches: 5. CDR3 length equals 12 residues. Looked up from germline, CDR1 is GTSNPN and CDR2 is SVGIG (reference sequence). As DNA, the CDR3 is TGTGCCTTGTGGACAGGGGCATACGAGCAGTACTTC. Its translation is CALWTGAYEQYF.

This clone has just a few counts. The chain uses TRBV27 and TRBJ1-6, with a weak D call TRBD1 (5 bases). The V and J ends lost 5 bases and 0 bases respectively, with 14 bases between them. Germline assignment: CDR1 MNHEY and CDR2 SMNVEV (reference sequence). There are 17 residues in the CDR3. The DNA of the CDR3 is TGTGCCAGCAGTACCCGCCAGGGAGGCTCCTATAATTCACCCCTCCACTTT. It is translated as CASSTRQGGSYNSPLHF.

The chain combines TRBV3-1 (or the pseudogene TRBV3-2) with TRBJ1-5; D is perhaps TRBD1 (5 bases). Trimming shortened V by 3 bases and J by 6 bases, and 12 bases separated the two germline ends. Germline V gene lookup returns CDR1 LGHDT and CDR2 YNNKEL (reference sequence). The CDR3 is made up of 14 amino acids. DNA of the CDR3: TGTGCCAGCAGCCACGACAGTCAAAGTCAGCCCCAGCATTTT. Translated, it gives CASSHDSQSQPQHF.

This clone was recorded only once. This chain links TRBV19 with TRBJ1-2, with D uncertain. The germline CDR1 and CDR2 sequences are LNHDA and SQIVND (reference sequence). The CDR3 extends over 11 amino acids. V was cut by 5 bases and J by 6 bases, with 7 bases left in between. This chain's CDR3 is CASSQYDGYTF. The CDR3 DNA sequence: TGTGCCAGTAGTCAGTACGATGGCTACACCTTC.

The chain carries TRBV30 and TRBJ2-5, with D perhaps TRBD1 (6 bases). This CDR3 is built from 14 residues. Trimming removed 2 bases at V and 5 bases at J, with 15 bases between. From germline, CDR1 is GTSNPN and CDR2 SVGIG (reference sequence). This chain's CDR3 is CAWSRDTGTETQYF. CDR3 nucleotide sequence: TGTGCCTGGAGTAGGGACACCGGGACGGAGACCCAGTACTTC.

The genes are TRBV6-5 and TRBJ2-7, with D uncertain. There are 12 residues in the CDR3. The V gene's germline CDR1 is MNHEY and CDR2 SVGAGI. V was clipped by 5 bases and J by 2 bases, with 7 bases between them. The CDR3 reads CASSRAAYEQYF. In DNA form, the CDR3 reads TGTGCCAGCAGTCGTGCAGCCTACGAGCAGTACTTC.

The V and J genes are TRBV11-3 and TRBJ2-2; weak D call: TRBD1 (6 bases). Per germline, CDR1 SGHNT and CDR2 YENEEA. The CDR3 consists of 15 residues. Trimming took off 5 bases at V and 4 bases at J, with 14 bases between the two ends. The CDR3 loop is CASSLYRVSTGELFF. The CDR3 DNA reads as TGTGCCAGCAGCCTGTACAGGGTTTCCACCGGGGAGCTGTTTTTT.

This sequence joins TRBV30 and TRBJ1-1, with D uncertain. Germline CDR1 reads GTSNPN; CDR2 reads SVGIG (reference sequence). Trimming shortened V by 5 bases and J by 1 base, and 14 bases separated the two germline ends. The CDR3 has 14 amino acids. For the CDR3, the DNA is TGTGCCTGGGGCCCTTCGCGGGCGAACACTGAAGCTTTCTTT. This codes for CAWGPSRANTEAFF. Complete variable domain (other parts from reference TRBV30 and TRBJ1-1): SQTIHQWPATLVQPVGSPLSLECTVEGTSNPNLYWYRQAAGRGLQLLFYSVGIGQISSEVPQNLSASRPQDRQFILSSKKLLLSDSGFYLCAWGPSRANTEAFFGQGTRLTVV.

This chain uses TRBV11-2 with TRBJ2-7; tentatively, D is TRBD1 (5 bases). This CDR3 region has 14 residues. V shed 1 base and J shed 3 bases, with 10 bases lying between them. The germline V gene has CDR1 SGHAT and CDR2 FQNNGV. CDR3 sequence (DNA): TGTGCCAGCAGCTTAGGTGGACAAGTCTACGAGCAGTACTTC. This gives the protein CASSLGGQVYEQYF.

The chain couples TRBV29-1 to TRBJ1-5; the D gene is possibly TRBD1 (5 bases). V dropped 4 bases and J dropped 4 bases, with 17 bases sitting between them. Germline CDR1 is SQVTM and CDR2 is ANQGSEA. This CDR3 has 15 residues. The CDR3 coding sequence is TGCAGCGTTGGGGAGGGGCTCCTCGGGAATCAGCCCCAGCATTTT. Encoded protein: CSVGEGLLGNQPQHF.

For the CDR3, the DNA is TGTGCCAGCAGCTTCGGGACAGTTTATAGCAATCAGCCCCAGCATTTT. This encodes CASSFGTVYSNQPQHF. This chain joins TRBV7-8 and TRBJ1-5, with TRBD1 identical over 7 bases. Looked up from germline, CDR1 is SGHVS and CDR2 is FQNEAQ. The V and J ends lost 3 bases and 0 bases, in that order; junction bases with no gene match: 5. This CDR3 spans 16 amino acids.

This chain uses TRBV3-1 (or the pseudogene TRBV3-2) with TRBJ2-6; D gene unclear. The germline gives CDR1 LGHDT, CDR2 YNNKEL (reference sequence). Trimming removed 1 base at V and 1 base at J, with 17 bases between. The CDR3 is 19 amino acids. The CDR3 here is CASSQVRSGTESGANVLTF. The CDR3 DNA sequence: TGTGCCAGCAGCCAAGTAAGGTCGGGTACCGAATCTGGGGCCAACGTCCTGACTTTC.